Sequencing of this T cell receptor beta chain was carried out in a study of control samples from healthy donors and cancer patients. Method: immunoSEQ multiplex PCR; TCRdb's copy keeps in-frame clones and lacks some. This table holds 100,000 to 110,000 clones, less than 90% found once. V was clipped by 0 bases and J by 3 bases, with 12 bases between them. CDR1 is LGHNA, CDR2 YSLEER, per germline. The CDR3 runs 16 residues. The V call is TRBV4-3, the J call TRBJ2-1, with D hard to call. The specimen sequenced was blood. This sequence was found in a woman between 50 and 59 years old in good health. This CDR3 reads CASSQDLGYYYNEQFF. The CDR3 DNA sequence: TGCGCCAGCAGCCAAGATCTTGGCTATTACTACAATGAGCAGTTCTTC.